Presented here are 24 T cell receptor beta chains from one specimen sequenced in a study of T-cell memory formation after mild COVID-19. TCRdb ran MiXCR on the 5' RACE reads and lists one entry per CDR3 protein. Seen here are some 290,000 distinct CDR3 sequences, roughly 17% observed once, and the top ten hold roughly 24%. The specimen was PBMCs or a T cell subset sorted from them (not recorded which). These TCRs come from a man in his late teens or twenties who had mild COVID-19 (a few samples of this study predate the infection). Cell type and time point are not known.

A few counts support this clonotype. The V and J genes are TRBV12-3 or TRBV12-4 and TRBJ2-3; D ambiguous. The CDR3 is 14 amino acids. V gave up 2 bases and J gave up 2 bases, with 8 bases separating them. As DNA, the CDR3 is TGTGCCAGCAGTTTATTAGGGATCACAGATACGCAGTATTTT. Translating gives CASSLLGITDTQYF.

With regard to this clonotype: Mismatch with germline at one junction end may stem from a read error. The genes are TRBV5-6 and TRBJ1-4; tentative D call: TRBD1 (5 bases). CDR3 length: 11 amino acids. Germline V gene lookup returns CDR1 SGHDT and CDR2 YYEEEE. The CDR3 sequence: CASSRGGKLFF. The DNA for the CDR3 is TGTGCCAGCAGTCGGGGGGGAAAACTATTTTTT.

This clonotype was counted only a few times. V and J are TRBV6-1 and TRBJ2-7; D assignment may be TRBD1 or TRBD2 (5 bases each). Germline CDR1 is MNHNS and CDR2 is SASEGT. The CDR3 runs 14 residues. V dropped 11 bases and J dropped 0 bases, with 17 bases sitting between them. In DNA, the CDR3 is TGTGCCGGGGGAGTGGGGGTTACCTCCTACGAGCAGTACGTC. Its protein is CAGGVGVTSYEQYV.

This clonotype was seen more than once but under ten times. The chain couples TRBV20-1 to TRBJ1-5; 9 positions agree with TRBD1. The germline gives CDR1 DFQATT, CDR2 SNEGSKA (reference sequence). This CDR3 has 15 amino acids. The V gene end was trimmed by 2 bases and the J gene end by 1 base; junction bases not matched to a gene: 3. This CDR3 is CSARRTGVSNQPQHF. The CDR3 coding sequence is TGCAGTGCTAGACGGACAGGGGTGAGCAATCAGCCCCAGCATTTT.

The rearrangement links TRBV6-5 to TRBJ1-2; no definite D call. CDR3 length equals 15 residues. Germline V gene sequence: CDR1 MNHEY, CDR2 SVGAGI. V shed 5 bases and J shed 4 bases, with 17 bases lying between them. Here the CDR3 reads CASSHKGRSTYGYTF. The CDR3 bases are TGTGCCAGCAGTCACAAAGGACGGAGTACCTATGGCTACACCTTC.

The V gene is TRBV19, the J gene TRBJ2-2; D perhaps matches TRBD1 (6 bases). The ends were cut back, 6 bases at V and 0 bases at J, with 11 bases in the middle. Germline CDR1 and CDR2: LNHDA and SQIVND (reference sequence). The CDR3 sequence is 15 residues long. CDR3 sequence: CASRRGHTNTGELFF. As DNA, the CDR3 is TGTGCCAGTAGAAGGGGACACACGAACACCGGGGAGCTGTTTTTT.

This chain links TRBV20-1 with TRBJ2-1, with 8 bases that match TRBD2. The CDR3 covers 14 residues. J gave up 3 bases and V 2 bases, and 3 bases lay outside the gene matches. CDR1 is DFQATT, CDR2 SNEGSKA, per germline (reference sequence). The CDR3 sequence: CSARTGGLYNEQFF. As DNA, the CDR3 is TGCAGTGCTAGAACGGGGGGGCTCTACAATGAGCAGTTCTTC.

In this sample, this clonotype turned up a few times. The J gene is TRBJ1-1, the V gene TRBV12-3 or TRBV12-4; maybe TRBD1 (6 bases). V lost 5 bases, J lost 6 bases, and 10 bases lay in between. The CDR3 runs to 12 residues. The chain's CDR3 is CASSGGTPEAFF. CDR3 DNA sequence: TGTGCCAGCAGTGGAGGGACACCTGAAGCTTTCTTT.

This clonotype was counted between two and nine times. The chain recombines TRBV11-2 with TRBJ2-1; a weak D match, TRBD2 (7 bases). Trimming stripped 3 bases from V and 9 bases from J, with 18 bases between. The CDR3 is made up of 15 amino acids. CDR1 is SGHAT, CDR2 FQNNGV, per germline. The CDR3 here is CASSLFSGRGAEQFF. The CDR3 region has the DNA TGTGCCAGCAGCTTGTTTAGTGGCCGGGGGGCTGAGCAGTTCTTC.

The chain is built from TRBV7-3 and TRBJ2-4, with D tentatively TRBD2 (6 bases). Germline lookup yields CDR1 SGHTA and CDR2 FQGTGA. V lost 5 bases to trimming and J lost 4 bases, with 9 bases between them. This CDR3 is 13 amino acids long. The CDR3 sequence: CASSQGLKNIQYF. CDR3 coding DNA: TGTGCCAGCAGCCAGGGACTGAAAAACATTCAGTACTTC.

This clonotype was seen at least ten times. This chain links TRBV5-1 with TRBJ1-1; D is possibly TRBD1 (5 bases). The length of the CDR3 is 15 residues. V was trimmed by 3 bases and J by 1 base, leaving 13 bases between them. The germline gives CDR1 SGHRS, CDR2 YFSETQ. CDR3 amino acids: CASSSTGTPNTEAFF. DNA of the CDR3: TGCGCCAGCAGCTCCACCGGGACCCCGAACACTGAAGCTTTCTTT.

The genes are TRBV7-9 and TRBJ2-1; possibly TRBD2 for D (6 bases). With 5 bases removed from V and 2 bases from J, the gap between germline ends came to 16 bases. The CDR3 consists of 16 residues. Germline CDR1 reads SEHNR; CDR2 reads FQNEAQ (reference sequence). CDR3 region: CASSPKGPGAYNEQFF. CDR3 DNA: TGTGCCAGCAGCCCGAAGGGACCGGGAGCCTACAATGAGCAGTTCTTC.

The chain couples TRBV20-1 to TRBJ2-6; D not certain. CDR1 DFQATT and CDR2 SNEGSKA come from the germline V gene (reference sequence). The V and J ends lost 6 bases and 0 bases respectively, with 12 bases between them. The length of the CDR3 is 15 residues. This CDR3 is CSAPPFGSGANVLTF. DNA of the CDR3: TGCAGTGCCCCCCCGTTTGGCTCTGGGGCCAACGTCCTGACTTTC.

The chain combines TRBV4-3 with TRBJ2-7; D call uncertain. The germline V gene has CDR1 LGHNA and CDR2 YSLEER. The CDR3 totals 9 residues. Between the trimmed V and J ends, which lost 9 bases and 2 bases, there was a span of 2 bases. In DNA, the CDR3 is TGCGCCAGTCCCTACGAGCAGTACTTC. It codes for CASPYEQYF.

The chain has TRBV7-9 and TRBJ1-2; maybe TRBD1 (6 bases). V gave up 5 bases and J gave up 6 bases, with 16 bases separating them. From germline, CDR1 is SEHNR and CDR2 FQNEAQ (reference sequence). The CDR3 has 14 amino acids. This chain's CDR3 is CASSLTGLRDGYTF. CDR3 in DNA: TGTGCCAGCAGCCTCACAGGGCTAAGGGATGGCTACACCTTC.

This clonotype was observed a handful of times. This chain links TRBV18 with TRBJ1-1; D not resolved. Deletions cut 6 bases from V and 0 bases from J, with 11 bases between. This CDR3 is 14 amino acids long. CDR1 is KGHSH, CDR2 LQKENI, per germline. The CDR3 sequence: CASSPGNLNTEAFF. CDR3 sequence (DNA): TGTGCCAGCTCGCCGGGGAATCTGAACACTGAAGCTTTCTTT. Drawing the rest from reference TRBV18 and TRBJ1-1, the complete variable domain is NAGVMQNPRHLVRRRGQEARLRCSPMKGHSHVYWYRQLPEEGLKFMVYLQKENIIDESGMPKERFSAEFPKEGPSILRIQQVVRGDSAAYFCASSPGNLNTEAFFGQGTRLTVV.

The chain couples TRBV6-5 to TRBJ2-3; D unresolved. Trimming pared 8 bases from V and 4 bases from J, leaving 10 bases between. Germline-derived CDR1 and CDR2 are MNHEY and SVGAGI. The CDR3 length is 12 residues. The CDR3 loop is CASGYDPDTQYF. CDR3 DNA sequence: TGTGCCAGCGGGTATGATCCAGATACGCAGTATTTT.

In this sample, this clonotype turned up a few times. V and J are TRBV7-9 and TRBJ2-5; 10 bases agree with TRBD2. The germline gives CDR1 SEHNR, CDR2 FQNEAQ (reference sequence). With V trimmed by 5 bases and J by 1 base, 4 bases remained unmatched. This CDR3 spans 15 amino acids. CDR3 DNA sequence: TGTGCCAGCAGCCGACTAGCGGGCCCCCAAGAGACCCAGTACTTC. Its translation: CASSRLAGPQETQYF.

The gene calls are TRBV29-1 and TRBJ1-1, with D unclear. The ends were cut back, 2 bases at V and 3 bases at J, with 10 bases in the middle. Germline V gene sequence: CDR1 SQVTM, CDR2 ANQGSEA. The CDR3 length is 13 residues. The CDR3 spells CSVEFRADTEAFF. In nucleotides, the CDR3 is TGCAGCGTTGAATTTCGAGCGGACACTGAAGCTTTCTTT.

CDR3 coding DNA: TGCAGTGCTACAACGACAGCGAACACTGAAGCTTTCTTT. Protein product: CSATTTANTEAFF. The rearrangement links TRBV20-1 to TRBJ1-1; possible D gene TRBD1, 5 bases. Trimming took off 4 bases at V and 1 base at J, with 10 bases between the two ends. Per germline, CDR1 DFQATT and CDR2 SNEGSKA (reference sequence). CDR3 length equals 13 residues.

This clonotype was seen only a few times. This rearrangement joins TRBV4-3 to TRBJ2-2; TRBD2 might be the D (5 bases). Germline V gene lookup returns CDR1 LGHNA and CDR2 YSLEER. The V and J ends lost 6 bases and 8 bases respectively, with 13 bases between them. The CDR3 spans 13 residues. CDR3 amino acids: CASSRDHSGELFF. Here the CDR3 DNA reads TGCGCCAGCAGTCGGGATCATTCGGGGGAGCTGTTTTTT.

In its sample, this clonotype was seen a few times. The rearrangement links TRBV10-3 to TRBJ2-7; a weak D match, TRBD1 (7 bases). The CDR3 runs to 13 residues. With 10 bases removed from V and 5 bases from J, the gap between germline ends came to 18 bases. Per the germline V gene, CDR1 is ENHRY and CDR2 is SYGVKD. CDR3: CATNRGLDDEQYF. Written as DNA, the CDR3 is TGTGCCACCAACAGGGGACTTGACGACGAGCAGTACTTC.

This chain's CDR3 is CASSIGRVGGSEQFF. Written as DNA, the CDR3 is TGTGCCAGTAGTATAGGGCGAGTCGGAGGGAGCGAGCAGTTCTTC. The chain employs TRBV19 and TRBJ2-1; a possible D gene is TRBD2 (6 bases). Trimming took off 1 base at V and 10 bases at J, with 17 bases between the two ends. Germline V gene data show CDR1 as LNHDA and CDR2 as SQIVND (reference sequence). CDR3 size: 15 residues.

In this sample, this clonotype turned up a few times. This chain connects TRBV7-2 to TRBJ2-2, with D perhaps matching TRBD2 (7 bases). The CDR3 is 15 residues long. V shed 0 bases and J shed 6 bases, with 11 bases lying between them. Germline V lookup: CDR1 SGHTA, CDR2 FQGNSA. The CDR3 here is CASSLAGGLAGELFF. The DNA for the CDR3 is TGTGCCAGCAGCTTAGCGGGGGGGCTCGCCGGGGAGCTGTTTTTT.